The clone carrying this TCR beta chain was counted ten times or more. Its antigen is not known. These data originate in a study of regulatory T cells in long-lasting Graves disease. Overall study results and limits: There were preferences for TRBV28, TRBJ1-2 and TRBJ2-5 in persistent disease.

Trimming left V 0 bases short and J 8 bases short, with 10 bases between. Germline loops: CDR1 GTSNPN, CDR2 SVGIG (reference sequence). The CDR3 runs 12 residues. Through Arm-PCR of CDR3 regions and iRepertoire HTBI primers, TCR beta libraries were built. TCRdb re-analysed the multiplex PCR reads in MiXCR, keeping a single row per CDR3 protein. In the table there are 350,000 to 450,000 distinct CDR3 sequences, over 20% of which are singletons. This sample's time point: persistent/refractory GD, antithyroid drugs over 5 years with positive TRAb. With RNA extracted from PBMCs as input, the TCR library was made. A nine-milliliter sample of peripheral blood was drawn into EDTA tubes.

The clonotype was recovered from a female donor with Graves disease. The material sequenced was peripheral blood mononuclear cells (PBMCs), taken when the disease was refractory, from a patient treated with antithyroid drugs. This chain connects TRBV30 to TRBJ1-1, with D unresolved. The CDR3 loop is CAWSVSLSEAFF. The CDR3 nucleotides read TGTGCCTGGAGTGTGAGTTTGTCCGAAGCTTTCTTT.